This T cell receptor beta chain was observed in a study of CD8 T cells in Susac syndrome. cDNA came from about 0.46 to 1 ug RNA primed by random hexamers. TCRdb reprocessed the immunoSEQ multiplex PCR reads with MiXCR, giving one entry per CDR3 protein. The profile shows 240,000 or so distinct CDR3 sequences, about 96% of them singletons. CDR1 is KGHDR, CDR2 SFDVKD, per germline. The germline V and J ends were trimmed by 4 bases and 6 bases, with 15 bases remaining between them. The CDR3 spans 15 residues. The sample consisted of CD4+ T cells from PBMCs. The clonotype was recovered from a human donor with Susac syndrome. The genes are TRBV24-1 and TRBJ2-1, with D perhaps TRBD1 (6 bases). CDR3 sequence (DNA): TGTGCCACCAGTGAATCAAACAGGGCCTCCAATGAGCAGTTCTTC. Its protein is CATSESNRASNEQFF.